A single sample gave rise to the 11 T cell receptor beta chains below, sequenced in a study of cytomegalovirus exposure and HLA in healthy donors (dated by TCRdb to about 2017). The library was built by means of the immunoSEQ multiplex PCR assay. For the multiplex PCR, a mixture combining 60 forward primers for TCR Vbeta segments and 13 reverse primers for TCR Jbeta segments was used. What TCRdb holds here is the immuneACCESS table cut down to in-frame rearrangements. Part of the clones is not present; checked against another copy, under half of the missing clones reflect an unresolved V gene, and the others are unexplained. This sample is represented by about 90,000 clones; 79% of them were singletons. The ten largest clones represent around 3% of the sample. What was sequenced was PBMCs. These receptors were taken from a man aged 25 to 40 in good health and CMV-seronegative.

V gene TRBV19 combines with J gene TRBJ1-1; 8 bases agree with TRBD1. The V segment lost 5 bases and the J segment 0 bases; nucleotides outside the gene matches: 8. In germline, CDR1 is LNHDA, CDR2 SQIVND (reference sequence). The CDR3 spans 16 residues. The CDR3 here is CASSALTGAMNTEAFF. The CDR3 nucleotides read TGTGCCAGTAGTGCCCTGACAGGGGCCATGAACACTGAAGCTTTCTTT.

There are a few counts of this clone. The chain links TRBV12-5 to TRBJ2-7, with TRBD2 as a possible D gene (6 bases). CDR3 length: 14 residues. Per the germline V gene, CDR1 is LGHNT and CDR2 is FRNRAP. V was cut by 5 bases and J by 4 bases, with 15 bases left in between. The CDR3 spells CASGTRGSGYEQYF. The CDR3, as DNA: TGTGCTAGTGGTACCCGGGGGTCGGGTTACGAGCAGTACTTC. Together with reference TRBV12-5 and TRBJ2-7, the CDR3 gives the full variable domain: DARVTQTPRHKVTEMGQEVTMRCQPILGHNTVFWYRQTMMQGLELLAYFRNRAPLDDSGMPKDRFSAEMPDATLATLKIQPSEPRDSAVYFCASGTRGSGYEQYFGPGTRLTVT.

This clone was detected once. The rearrangement links TRBV28 to TRBJ2-6; TRBD1 matches at 7 bases. Germline-derived CDR1 and CDR2 are MDHEN and SYDVKM. Trimming cost V 9 bases and J 0 bases; bases outside gene matches: 11. The CDR3 is 17 amino acids. The CDR3 sequence: CASINRGPVSGANVLTF. The CDR3 DNA is TGTGCCAGTATAAACAGGGGCCCCGTCTCTGGGGCCAACGTCCTGACTTTC. The variable domain in full, completed from reference TRBV28 and TRBJ2-6, reads DVKVTQSSRYLVKRTGEKVFLECVQDMDHENMFWYRQDPGLGLRLIYFSYDVKMKEKGDIPEGYSVSREKKERFSLILESASTNQTSMYLCASINRGPVSGANVLTFGAGSRLTVL.

The CDR3 loop reads CASSETSSYEQYF. CDR3 coding DNA: TGTGCCAGCAGCGAAACAAGCTCCTACGAGCAGTACTTC. The rearrangement joins TRBV5-4 to TRBJ2-7; no firm D call. The V gene's germline CDR1 is SGHNT and CDR2 YYREEE (reference sequence). This CDR3 comprises 13 residues. The V and J ends lost 4 bases and 0 bases respectively, with 8 bases between them.

The chain employs TRBV15 and TRBJ1-5, with a possible D match to TRBD1 (6 bases). CDR1 is LNHNV and CDR2 is YYDKDF in the germline V gene (reference sequence). Trimming removed 5 bases from V and 10 bases from J, with 21 bases in between. The CDR3 consists of 15 residues. Written as DNA, the CDR3 is TGTGCCACCAGCCTTTCCCAAAGGGGGAGCCAACCCCAGCATTTT. Amino acid sequence: CATSLSQRGSQPQHF. Based on the CDR3 plus reference TRBV15 and TRBJ1-5, the full variable domain is DAMVIQNPRYQVTQFGKPVTLSCSQTLNHNVMYWYQQKSSQAPKLLFHYYDKDFNNEADTPDNFQSRRPNTSFCFLDIRSPGLGDTAMYLCATSLSQRGSQPQHFGDGTRLSIL.

The chain carries TRBV30 and TRBJ1-2; D is undetermined. In germline, CDR1 is GTSNPN, CDR2 SVGIG (reference sequence). V was trimmed by 3 bases and J by 8 bases, leaving 7 bases between them. The CDR3 has 10 amino acids. The CDR3 DNA reads as TGTGCCTGGAGAACTTTGGGCTACACCTTC. This encodes CAWRTLGYTF.

The chain is built from TRBV7-9 and TRBJ1-1; 9 positions match TRBD1. J was trimmed by 6 bases and V by 2 bases; bases with no gene match: 4. This CDR3 has 14 residues. CDR1 and CDR2 (germline): SEHNR, FQNEAQ (reference sequence). DNA of the CDR3: TGTGCCAGCAGCTTAAGGGACAGGGATTCTGAAGCTTTCTTT. Protein: CASSLRDRDSEAFF.

The chain couples TRBV2 to TRBJ1-1; D gene ambiguous. V was pared by 5 bases and J by 2 bases, with 6 bases between. The CDR3 runs 12 residues. Germline V CDR1 and CDR2: SNHLY, FYNNEI. The DNA of the CDR3 is TGTGCCAGCAGTCCCCAAAACACTGAAGCTTTCTTT. Encoded protein: CASSPQNTEAFF.

This clone has just one count. The V and J genes are TRBV6-5 and TRBJ2-1; tentatively, D is TRBD2 (5 bases). The CDR3 runs to 12 residues. Per the germline V gene, CDR1 is MNHEY and CDR2 is SVGAGI. V lost 6 bases, J lost 5 bases, and 8 bases lay in between. CDR3 coding DNA: TGTGCCAGCAGCGGGGTCGACAATGAGCAGTTCTTC. The encoded protein is CASSGVDNEQFF.

This chain uses TRBV30 with TRBJ1-2, with D unresolved. V was shortened by 3 bases and J by 8 bases, with 16 bases between the two germline ends. CDR3 size: 13 residues. CDR1 GTSNPN and CDR2 SVGIG come from the germline V gene (reference sequence). This CDR3 reads CAWRGKVRNGYTF. The CDR3 coding sequence is TGTGCCTGGAGGGGCAAGGTACGGAACGGCTACACCTTC.

The chain couples TRBV10-2 to TRBJ2-5; D gene ambiguous. Trimming stripped 6 bases from V and 2 bases from J, with 13 bases between. CDR1 WSHSY and CDR2 SAAADI come from the germline V gene. The CDR3 runs 14 residues. CDR3 nucleotides: TGCGCCAGCAGGACCCTCTCGACACAAGAGACCCAGTACTTC. Its translation is CASRTLSTQETQYF.